This is a list of T cell receptor beta chains from one sample in a study of blood T cell repertoires in COVID-19. The method was immunoSEQ multiplex PCR; TCRdb's version includes in-frame clones alone and lacks a portion of them. The table shows approximately 290,000 clones, with 70% to 85% occurring only once. Sequenced input: peripheral blood. These TCRs come from a human donor with COVID-19, enrolled during active disease. The donor label of this sample is uncertain. Each CDR3 is given with its conserved first and last residue. Fields, in order: D gene, J gene, V gene, clone size, CDR3 protein, CDR3 DNA. The D gene is left open where the match is weak. Where a row states a size, it is once, few, many or the class of an expanded clone; other rows omit it.

TRBD1 TRBJ1-2 TRBV28 . CASDRGRRGYTF TGTGCCAGCGACAGGGGGCGACGTGGCTACACCTTC
TRBD1 TRBJ2-7 TRBV7-2 once CASSEGQPHTGYEQYF TGTGCCAGCAGCGAGGGACAGCCCCACACGGGTTACGAGCAGTACTTC
TRBD1 TRBJ1-2 TRBV19 . CASTPDRIIYGYTF TGTGCCAGTACTCCGGACAGGATTATCTATGGCTACACCTTC
. TRBJ2-7 TRBV4-2 . CASSQDRLASSNEQYF TGTGCCAGCAGCCAAGATCGGCTAGCGAGCAGCAACGAGCAGTACTTC
. TRBJ1-6 TRBV27 . CASSSSYNSPLHF TGTGCCAGCAGTTCCAGCTATAATTCACCCCTCCACTTT
. TRBJ1-5 TRBV18 . CASSSGQYSNQPQHF TGTGCCAGCTCGAGCGGACAGTATAGCAATCAGCCCCAGCATTTT
. TRBJ1-4 TRBV6-5 . CASSYGGAHNEKLFF TGTGCCAGCAGTTACGGGGGGGCGCACAATGAAAAACTGTTTTTT
TRBD2 TRBJ2-7 TRBV5-4 . CASSLPAGRSHEQYF TGTGCCAGCAGCTTGCCTGCCGGGAGGTCCCACGAGCAGTACTTC
. TRBJ1-5 TRBV19 . CASSIIDQPQHF TGTGCCAGTAGTATTATTGATCAGCCCCAGCATTTT
. TRBJ1-2 TRBV5-5 . CASSYSGEMGYTF TGTGCCAGCAGCTACTCAGGGGAAATGGGCTACACCTTC
. TRBJ1-4 TRBV21-1 . CASSGDRGHEKLFF TGTGCCAGCAGCGGGGACAGGGGTCATGAAAAACTGTTTTTT
TRBD1 TRBJ1-2 TRBV28 . CASSLPGGEYGYTF TGTGCCAGCAGTTTACCAGGGGGCGAATATGGCTACACCTTC
. TRBJ2-7 TRBV5-1 few CASSPVGSTYEQYF TGCGCCAGCAGCCCGGTCGGGTCGACCTACGAGCAGTACTTC
TRBD1 TRBJ1-1 TRBV7-2 . CASSLGGTANTEAFF TGTGCCAGCAGCTTAGGGGGGACAGCGAACACTGAAGCTTTCTTT